There are a few counts of the clone carrying this T cell receptor (beta chain). No antigen is known for it. This entry belongs to a study of T and B cells in COVID-19 patients. Notes on the study in general: Of 2,300 or so TCR clusters found only in the recovered cohort, fewer than 35 had low generation probability. Blood from mildly ill patients while symptomatic, and early samples from severe cases, were scarce.

From blood, roughly 240-550 ng of genomic DNA served as TRB template. Multiplex PCR with BIOMED2 TRB-A/B primer pools amplified TRB rearrangements. TCRdb redid the calling of the multiplex PCR reads with MiXCR, one entry per CDR3 protein. This table has some 13,000 distinct CDR3 sequences, around 25% appearing once. The length of the CDR3 is 11 residues. Trimming removed 4 bases at V and 7 bases at J, with 7 bases between. The sequence derives from a human donor who had recovered from COVID-19. Input material: blood. This sequence joins TRBV12-3 or TRBV12-4 and TRBJ1-1; D is unresolved. CDR3 residues: CASSYRFEAFF. The CDR3 DNA reads as TGTGCCAGCAGTTATAGGTTTGAAGCTTTCTTT.